The rows below give T cell receptor beta chains drawn from one sample of a study of shared clonotypes between healthy human individuals. TCRdb's table, derived via immunoSEQ multiplex PCR, lists solely in-frame clones and lacks some. The repertoire includes around 580,000 clones, roughly 98% of them detected once, and approximately 0.33% sits in the top ten. The sequencing input was naive CD8+ T cells sorted from blood. These receptor sequences come from a young man in good health. Both conserved end residues are part of each CDR3. The order of the fields is J gene, clone size, D gene, V gene, CDR3 DNA, CDR3 protein. D genes are given only for firm matches. Part of the rows lack a size; the others show once, few, many or a class for expanded clones.

>TRBJ2-1|once|TRBD2|TRBV4-1
TGCGCCAGCAGCCAGACCGCGGGACTAGCGGCATACAATGAGCAGTTCTTC
CASSQTAGLAAYNEQFF
>TRBJ2-7|NA|TRBD1|TRBV18
TGTGCCAGCTCGAATGACAGGGGAAATCTGTTCTACGAGCAGTACTTC
CASSNDRGNLFYEQYF
>TRBJ2-3|NA|NA|TRBV2
TGTGCCAGTCCCGGAATGGGGGCTACCACAGATACGCAGTATTTT
CASPGMGATTDTQYF
>TRBJ2-7|once|NA|TRBV15
TGTGCCACCAGCAGGTCCTACGAGCAGTACTTC
CATSRSYEQYF
>TRBJ1-1|NA|NA|TRBV27
TGTGCCAGCAGTTTTGGAGGCGTAACTGAAGCTTTCTTT
CASSFGGVTEAFF
>TRBJ1-3|NA|NA|TRBV7-9
TGTGCCAGCAGCCGCGGCGACGCTGGAAACACCATATATTTT
CASSRGDAGNTIYF
>TRBJ2-5|NA|TRBD2|TRBV7-9
TGTGCCAGCAGCTTCAGACTAGCGGTACAAGAGACCCAGTACTTC
CASSFRLAVQETQYF
>TRBJ2-7|NA|NA|TRBV29-1
TGCAGCGGGGGAGGAACGGTATGGGAGCAGTACTTC
CSGGGTVWEQYF
>TRBJ1-1|NA|TRBD1|TRBV9
TGTGCCAGCAGCGCACAGGGGGCAGAAGCTTTCTTT
CASSAQGAEAFF
>TRBJ2-3|NA|TRBD2|TRBV10-3
TGTGCCATCAGTGAGTCGGGGACCGGGACTAGCGGTGCTAGCACAGATACGCAGTATTTT
CAISESGTGTSGASTDTQYF
>TRBJ2-7|NA|TRBD2|TRBV11-2
TGTGCCAGCAGACGACCCGGGACTACAAATTTTTACGAGCAGTACTTC
CASRRPGTTNFYEQYF
>TRBJ1-2|NA|TRBD1|TRBV14
TGTGCCAGCAGCCAAGTTGACAGGGGACAAAATTTCTATGGCTACACCTTC
CASSQVDRGQNFYGYTF
>TRBJ2-7|NA|NA|TRBV27
TGTGCCAGCAGTACTTACAGGGCTAACTACGAGCAGTACTTC
CASSTYRANYEQYF
>TRBJ1-5|NA|NA|TRBV27
TGTGCCAGCAGTTTAAGGGGGAGCGATCAGCCCCAGCATTTT
CASSLRGSDQPQHF
>TRBJ1-1|NA|TRBD1|TRBV9
TGTGCCAGCAGCAACTCAGGGGGCCAGACTGAAGCTTTCTTT
CASSNSGGQTEAFF
>TRBJ2-7|NA|TRBD1|TRBV5-4
TGTGCCAGCAGGGCGGCAGGGGGCTCCTACGAGCAGTACTTC
CASRAAGGSYEQYF
>TRBJ2-7|NA|NA|TRBV5-1
TGCGCCAGCAGCCCTCCCAGGGAAGGGGTCGAGCAGTACTTC
CASSPPREGVEQYF
>TRBJ1-2|NA|TRBD1|TRBV13
TGTGCCAGCAGCGACCCACAGGGGGCGCTTGGCTACACCTTC
CASSDPQGALGYTF
>TRBJ2-7|NA|TRBD2|TRBV11-2
TGTGCCAGCAGCTTCCGACTAGCGGGATCCTACGAGCAGTACTTC
CASSFRLAGSYEQYF
>TRBJ2-1|NA|NA|TRBV9
TGTGCCAGCAGCGTAGGTGGAGGACTGAATGAGCAGTTCTTC
CASSVGGGLNEQFF
>TRBJ2-1|NA|TRBD2|TRBV10-1
TGCGCCAGCAGTGAGTCGAGAGTGCTAGCGGGGGCGCCGGTTGAGCAGTTCTTC
CASSESRVLAGAPVEQFF
>TRBJ2-3|NA|NA|TRBV4-1
TGCGCCAGCAGCCAAGAAAAGGACAGCACAGATACGCAGTATTTT
CASSQEKDSTDTQYF
>TRBJ2-1|NA|TRBD2|TRBV9
TGTGCCAGCAGCGACTCGCAGCGGGAGGGCCGCAATGAGCAGTTCTTC
CASSDSQREGRNEQFF
>TRBJ2-7|NA|TRBD2|TRBV15
TGTGCCACCAGCAGTAGGCCACCGGGACACCTGACTAGCGGCTACGAGCAGTACTTC
CATSSRPPGHLTSGYEQYF
>TRBJ2-7|NA|NA|TRBV27
TGTGCCAGCAGTCCCAAAAGGAGCTCCTACGAGCAGTACTTC
CASSPKRSSYEQYF
>TRBJ2-2|NA|NA|TRBV9
TGTGCCAGCAGCTTCTCTAACACCGGGGAGCTGTTTTTT
CASSFSNTGELFF
>TRBJ2-7|NA|TRBD2|TRBV13
TGTGCCAGCCGGACTAGCGGTACCTACGAGCAGTACTTC
CASRTSGTYEQYF
>TRBJ2-1|NA|NA|TRBV29-1
TGCAGCGTTGTGGGGGAAAATGAGCAGTTCTTC
CSVVGENEQFF
>TRBJ2-7|NA|NA|TRBV5-1
TGCGCCAGCAGCTTGGGATGGGCGGGGAACTACGAGCAGTACTTC
CASSLGWAGNYEQYF
>TRBJ1-1|once|TRBD1|TRBV11-3
TGTGCCAGCAGCCCCGGGACAGCAAACACTGAAGCTTTCTTT
CASSPGTANTEAFF
>TRBJ2-7|NA|TRBD1|TRBV5-6
TGTGCCAGCAGCTTGGGGCCCGGGACAGGGATAATCGAGCAGTACTTC
CASSLGPGTGIIEQYF
>TRBJ2-7|NA|NA|TRBV7-8
TGTGCCAGCAGCGGAACCGGGACACCTACCTACGAGCAGTACTTC
CASSGTGTPTYEQYF
>TRBJ2-1|once|TRBD2|TRBV11-3
TGTGCCAGCAGCCTTCAATCTGCCGGGACTAGCCACAATGAGCAGTTCTTC
CASSLQSAGTSHNEQFF
>TRBJ2-1|NA|NA|TRBV9
TGTGCCAGCAGCCCGAGGGACGTAGTGCACTACAATGAGCAGTTCTTC
CASSPRDVVHYNEQFF
>TRBJ2-5|NA|TRBD2|TRBV4-1
TGCGCCAGCCGGGGGACTAGCGGGACCCAAGAGACCCAGTACTTC
CASRGTSGTQETQYF
>TRBJ2-7|NA|NA|TRBV6-1
TGTGCCAGCAGTGAAACCCCCGCATCCGGGACCCAGAGGGAGCAGTACTTC
CASSETPASGTQREQYF
>TRBJ2-7|NA|TRBD2|TRBV7-6
TGTGCCAGCAGCGAGACTAGCGGGAATATTTACGAGCAGTACTTC
CASSETSGNIYEQYF
>TRBJ2-7|few|NA|TRBV6-5
TGTGCCAGCAGCCCAGGAGTAGGGGGGTACGAGCAGTACTTC
CASSPGVGGYEQYF
>TRBJ2-7|NA|TRBD2|TRBV29-1
TGCAGCGTTGATGGGCTAGCGGGGACCTACGAGCAGTACTTC
CSVDGLAGTYEQYF
>TRBJ2-7|NA|NA|TRBV10-1
TGCGCCAGCAGCCAGGGACTTTCTACTTACGAGCAGTACTTC
CASSQGLSTYEQYF
>TRBJ2-2|NA|NA|TRBV5-6
TGTGCCAGCAGCGCCCCGACAGTGAACACCGGGGAGCTGTTTTTT
CASSAPTVNTGELFF
>TRBJ2-7|once|NA|TRBV7-7
TGTGCTAGCAGCTTAGGGAACGGGGGGCCGTACGAGCAGTACTTC
CASSLGNGGPYEQYF
>TRBJ1-2|NA|TRBD1|TRBV6-6
TGTGCCAGCAGGGCCCGGGACAGGGTGGACTATGGCTACACCTTC
CASRARDRVDYGYTF
>TRBJ2-4|once|NA|TRBV5-1
TGCGCCAGCAGCTTGGGACAGGGACTAGCCAAAAACATTCAGTACTTC
CASSLGQGLAKNIQYF
>TRBJ2-1|NA|NA|TRBV7-9
TGTGCCAGCAGCTCCACACTCGGCAGCAATGAGCAGTTCTTC
CASSSTLGSNEQFF
>TRBJ2-1|NA|TRBD2|TRBV27
TGTGCCAGCAGCCCTTTTCTTTATCAAGGACTAGCGGTGAACAATGAGCAGTTCTTC
CASSPFLYQGLAVNNEQFF
>TRBJ2-3|NA|NA|TRBV2
TGTGCCAGCAGTGATCTTTTGAGGGATACGCAGTATTTT
CASSDLLRDTQYF
>TRBJ1-2|NA|NA|TRBV30
TGTGCCTGGTACCACTATGGCTACACCTTC
CAWYHYGYTF
>TRBJ1-1|NA|NA|TRBV10-3
TGTGCCATCGGTAGGGCGGATAACACTGAAGCTTTCTTT
CAIGRADNTEAFF
>TRBJ2-2|NA|NA|TRBV5-1
TGCGCCAGCAGCTTAGGCAGGGGCACCGGGGAGCTGTTTTTT
CASSLGRGTGELFF
>TRBJ2-5|NA|TRBD2|TRBV11-2
TGTGCCAGCAGCTTGAGGGGAGGGGAGACCCAGTACTTC
CASSLRGGETQYF
>TRBJ2-7|NA|NA|TRBV6-1
TGTGCCAGCAGTGAGGGCCCAATTGTTGACGAGCAGTACTTC
CASSEGPIVDEQYF
>TRBJ2-2|NA|TRBD1|TRBV28
TGTGCCAGCAGTGGGGCCGGGACAGCGAACACCGGGGAGCTGTTTTTT
CASSGAGTANTGELFF
>TRBJ2-7|NA|TRBD2|TRBV19
TGTGCCAGTAGTATGGGGACTAGCGGGAGAATTTCTGACGAGCAGTACTTC
CASSMGTSGRISDEQYF
>TRBJ1-5|NA|NA|TRBV30
TGTGCCTGGAGTGTGGGAGGACATAGCAATCAGCCCCAGCATTTT
CAWSVGGHSNQPQHF
>TRBJ1-1|NA|NA|TRBV13
TGTGCCAGCAGCTTAGCCCTAACGAGTGAAGCTTTCTTT
CASSLALTSEAFF
>TRBJ2-5|once|TRBD2|TRBV27
TGTGCCAGCAGTAAACTAGCGGTCCAAGAGACCCAGTACTTC
CASSKLAVQETQYF
>TRBJ2-6|NA|NA|TRBV27
TGTGCCAGCAGCGACGGGGCTTCTGGGGCCAACGTCCTGACTTTC
CASSDGASGANVLTF
>TRBJ2-3|NA|TRBD2|TRBV10-2
TGCGCCAGCACCCCAGGGACTAGCGGGAGGTCTGGGTATTTT
CASTPGTSGRSGYF